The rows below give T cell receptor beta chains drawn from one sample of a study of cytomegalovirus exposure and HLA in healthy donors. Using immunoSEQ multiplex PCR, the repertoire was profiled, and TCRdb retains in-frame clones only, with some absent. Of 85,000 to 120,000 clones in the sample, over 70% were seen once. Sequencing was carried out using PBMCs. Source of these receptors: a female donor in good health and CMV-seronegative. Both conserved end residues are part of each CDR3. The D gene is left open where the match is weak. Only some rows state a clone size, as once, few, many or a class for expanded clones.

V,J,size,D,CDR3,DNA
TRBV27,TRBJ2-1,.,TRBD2,CASRTSGYNEQFF,TGTGCCAGCAGGACTAGCGGGTACAATGAGCAGTTCTTC
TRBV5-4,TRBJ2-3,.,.,CASSAVGRTDTQYF,TGTGCCAGCTCGGCTGTGGGGAGGACAGATACGCAGTATTTT
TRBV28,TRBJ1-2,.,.,CASRPQATIRYTF,TGTGCCAGCAGACCACAGGCCACGATCCGCTACACCTTC
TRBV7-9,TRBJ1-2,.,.,CASSFEPGAGFGYTF,TGTGCCAGCAGCTTTGAACCTGGGGCAGGATTTGGCTACACCTTC
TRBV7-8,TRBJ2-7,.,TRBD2,CASSLVTSALSYEQYF,TGTGCCAGCAGCTTGGTGACTAGCGCTCTATCCTACGAGCAGTACTTC
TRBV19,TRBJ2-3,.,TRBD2,CASKQLAGGDTQYF,TGTGCCAGTAAGCAGCTAGCGGGAGGAGATACGCAGTATTTT
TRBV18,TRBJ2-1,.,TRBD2,CASSPGREGKYNEQFF,TGTGCCAGCTCACCCGGGCGGGAGGGCAAGTACAATGAGCAGTTCTTC
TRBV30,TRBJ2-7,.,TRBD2,CAWSAGLSYEQYF,TGTGCCTGGAGTGCGGGACTATCCTACGAGCAGTACTTC
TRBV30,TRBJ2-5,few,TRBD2,CAWAGTSQETQYF,TGTGCCTGGGCAGGGACTAGCCAAGAGACCCAGTACTTC
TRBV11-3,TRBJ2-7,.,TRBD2,CASSQRLAGNSYEQYF,TGTGCCAGCAGCCAAAGACTAGCGGGGAACTCCTACGAGCAGTACTTC
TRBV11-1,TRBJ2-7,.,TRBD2,CASSMIRTSVYEQYF,TGTGCCAGCAGCATGATACGGACTAGCGTCTACGAGCAGTACTTC
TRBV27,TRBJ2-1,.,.,CASKRGDNEQFF,TGTGCCAGCAAACGTGGAGACAATGAGCAGTTCTTC